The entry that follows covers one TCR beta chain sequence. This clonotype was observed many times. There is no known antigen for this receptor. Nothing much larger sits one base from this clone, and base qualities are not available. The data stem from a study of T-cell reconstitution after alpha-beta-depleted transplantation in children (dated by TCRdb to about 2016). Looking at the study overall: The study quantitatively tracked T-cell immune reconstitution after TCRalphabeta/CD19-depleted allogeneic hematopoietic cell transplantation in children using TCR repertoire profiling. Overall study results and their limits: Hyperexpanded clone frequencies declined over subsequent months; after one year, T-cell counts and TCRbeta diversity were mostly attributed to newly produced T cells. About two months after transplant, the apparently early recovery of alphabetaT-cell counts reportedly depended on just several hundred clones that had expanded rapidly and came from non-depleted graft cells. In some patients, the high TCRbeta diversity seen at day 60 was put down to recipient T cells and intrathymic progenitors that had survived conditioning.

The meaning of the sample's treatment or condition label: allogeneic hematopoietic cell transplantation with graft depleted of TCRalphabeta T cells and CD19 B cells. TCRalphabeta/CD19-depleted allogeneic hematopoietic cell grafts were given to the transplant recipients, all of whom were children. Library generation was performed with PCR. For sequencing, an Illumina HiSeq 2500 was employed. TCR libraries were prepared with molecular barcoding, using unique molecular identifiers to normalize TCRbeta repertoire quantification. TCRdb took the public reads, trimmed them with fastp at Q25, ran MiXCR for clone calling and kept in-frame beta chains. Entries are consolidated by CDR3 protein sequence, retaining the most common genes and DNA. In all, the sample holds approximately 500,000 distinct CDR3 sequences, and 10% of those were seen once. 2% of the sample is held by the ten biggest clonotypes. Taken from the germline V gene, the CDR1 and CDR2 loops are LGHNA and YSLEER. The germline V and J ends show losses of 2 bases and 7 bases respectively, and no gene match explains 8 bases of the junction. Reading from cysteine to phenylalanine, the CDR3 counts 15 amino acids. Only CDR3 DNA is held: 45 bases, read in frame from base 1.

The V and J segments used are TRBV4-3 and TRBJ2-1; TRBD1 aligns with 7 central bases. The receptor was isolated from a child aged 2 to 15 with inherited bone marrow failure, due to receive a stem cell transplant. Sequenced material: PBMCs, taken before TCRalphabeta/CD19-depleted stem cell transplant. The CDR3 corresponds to CASSQLETGSNEQFF. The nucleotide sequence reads TGCGCCAGCAGCCAATTAGAGACAGGGAGTAATGAGCAGTTCTTC.